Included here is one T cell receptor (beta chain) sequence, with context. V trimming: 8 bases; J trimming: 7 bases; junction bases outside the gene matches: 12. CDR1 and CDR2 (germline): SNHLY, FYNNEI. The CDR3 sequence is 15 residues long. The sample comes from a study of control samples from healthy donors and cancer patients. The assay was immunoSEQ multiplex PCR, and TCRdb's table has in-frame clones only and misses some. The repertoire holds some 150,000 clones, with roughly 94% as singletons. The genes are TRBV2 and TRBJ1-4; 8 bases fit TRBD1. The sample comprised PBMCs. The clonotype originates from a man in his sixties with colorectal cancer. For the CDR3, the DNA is TGTGCCAGCGGAGGACAGGGCCTGGATTCTGAAAAACTGTTTTTT. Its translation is CASGGQGLDSEKLFF.